This T cell receptor beta chain came from a study of blood T cell repertoires in COVID-19. Looking at the study overall: The cDNA or gDNA used as material had been derived from T cells, B-cell-depleted T cells, or PBMCs.

Germline CDR1 reads SGHTA; CDR2 reads FQGTGA. V was pared by 5 bases and J by 3 bases, with 7 bases between. This CDR3 contains 12 residues. Only in-frame clones appear in the TCRdb table, and some are missing; sequencing was by immunoSEQ multiplex PCR. The sample has around 400,000 clones, around 89% seen once; the top ten hold roughly 1.2%. The chain employs TRBV7-3 and TRBJ1-1; D is undetermined. The receptor comes from a middle-aged man with acute or convalescent COVID-19. The specimen was peripheral blood. Written as DNA, the CDR3 is TGTGCCAGCAGCCACGGGGACACTGAAGCTTTCTTT. Its translation is CASSHGDTEAFF.